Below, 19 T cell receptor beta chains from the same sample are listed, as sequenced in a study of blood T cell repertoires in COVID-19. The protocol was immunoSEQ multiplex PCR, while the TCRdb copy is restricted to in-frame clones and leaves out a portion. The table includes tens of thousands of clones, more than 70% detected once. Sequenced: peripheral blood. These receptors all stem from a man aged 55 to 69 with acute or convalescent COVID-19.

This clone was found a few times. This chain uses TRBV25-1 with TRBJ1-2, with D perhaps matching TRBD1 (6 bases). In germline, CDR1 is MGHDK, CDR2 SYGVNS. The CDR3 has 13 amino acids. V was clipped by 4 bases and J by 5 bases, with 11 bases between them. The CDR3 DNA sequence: TGTGCCAGCAGTGCAGGGACAAGTTATGGCTACACCTTC. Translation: CASSAGTSYGYTF.

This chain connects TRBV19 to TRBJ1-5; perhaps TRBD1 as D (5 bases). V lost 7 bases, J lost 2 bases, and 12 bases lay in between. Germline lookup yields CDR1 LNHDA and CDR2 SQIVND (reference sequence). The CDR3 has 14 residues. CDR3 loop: CASKRGVGNQPQHF. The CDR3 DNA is TGTGCCAGTAAAAGGGGTGTCGGCAATCAGCCCCAGCATTTT.

The CDR3 protein is CASSHGLAGGRNEQFF. The CDR3 coding sequence is TGTGCCAGCAGCCACGGACTAGCGGGGGGTCGGAATGAGCAGTTCTTC. The J gene is TRBJ2-1, the V gene TRBV11-3, with TRBD2 identical over 14 bases. The CDR3 spans 16 residues. The J segment lost 7 bases and the V segment lost 5 bases, leaving 7 bases of the junction unmatched. The germline V gene encodes CDR1 SGHNT and CDR2 YENEEA.

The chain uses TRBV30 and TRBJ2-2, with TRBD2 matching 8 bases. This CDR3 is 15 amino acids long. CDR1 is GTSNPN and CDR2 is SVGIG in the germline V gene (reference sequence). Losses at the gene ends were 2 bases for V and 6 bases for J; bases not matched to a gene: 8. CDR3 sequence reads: CAWSLGRGLAGELFF. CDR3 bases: TGTGCCTGGAGTCTCGGGAGGGGCCTCGCCGGGGAGCTGTTTTTT.

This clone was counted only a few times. The CDR3: CASSQDAGSGAYYEQYF. CDR3 bases: TGTGCCAGCAGCCAAGATGCCGGTAGCGGGGCTTACTACGAGCAGTACTTC. V and J are TRBV3-1 (or the pseudogene TRBV3-2) and TRBJ2-7; 8 bases line up with TRBD2. Looked up from germline, CDR1 is LGHDT and CDR2 is YNNKEL (reference sequence). J gave up 3 bases and V 0 bases, and 10 bases lay outside the gene matches. CDR3 length: 17 amino acids.

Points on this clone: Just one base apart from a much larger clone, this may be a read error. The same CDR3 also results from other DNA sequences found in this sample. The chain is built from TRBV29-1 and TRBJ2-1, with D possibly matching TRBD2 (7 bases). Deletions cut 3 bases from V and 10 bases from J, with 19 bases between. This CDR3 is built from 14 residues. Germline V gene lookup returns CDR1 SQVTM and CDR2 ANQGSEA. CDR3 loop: CSVDITGGRGEQFF. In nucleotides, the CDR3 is TGCAGCGTTGACATAACGGGGGGCCGGGGGGAGCAGTTCTTC.

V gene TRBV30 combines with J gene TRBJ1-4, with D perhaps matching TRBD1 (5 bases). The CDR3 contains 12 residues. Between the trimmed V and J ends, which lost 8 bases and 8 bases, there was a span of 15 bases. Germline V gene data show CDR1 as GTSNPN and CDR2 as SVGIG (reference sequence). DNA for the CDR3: TGTGCCCTCGTGCAGGGTCGCGAAAAACTGTTTTTT. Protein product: CALVQGREKLFF.

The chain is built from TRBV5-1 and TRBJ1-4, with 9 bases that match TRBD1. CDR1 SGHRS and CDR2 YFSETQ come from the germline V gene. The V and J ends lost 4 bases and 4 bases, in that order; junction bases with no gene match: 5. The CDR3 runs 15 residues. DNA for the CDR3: TGCGCCAGCAGCACGGGGACAGGGTATAATGAAAAACTGTTTTTT. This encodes CASSTGTGYNEKLFF. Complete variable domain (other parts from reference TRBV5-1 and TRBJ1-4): KAGVTQTPRYLIKTRGQQVTLSCSPISGHRSVSWYQQTPGQGLQFLFEYFSETQRNKGNFPGRFSGRQFSNSRSEMNVSTLELGDSALYLCASSTGTGYNEKLFFGSGTQLSVL.

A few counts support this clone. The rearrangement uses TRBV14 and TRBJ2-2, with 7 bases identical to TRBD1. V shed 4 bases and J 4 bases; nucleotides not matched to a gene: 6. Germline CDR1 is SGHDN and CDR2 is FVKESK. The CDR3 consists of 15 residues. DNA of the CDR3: TGTGCCAGCAGCCTTCGACAGGGTGTCACCGGGGAGCTGTTTTTT. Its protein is CASSLRQGVTGELFF.

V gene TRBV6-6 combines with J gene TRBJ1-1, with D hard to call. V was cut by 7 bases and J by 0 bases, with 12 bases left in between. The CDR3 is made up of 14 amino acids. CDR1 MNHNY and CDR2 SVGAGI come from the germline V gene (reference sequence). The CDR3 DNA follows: TGTGCCAGCAAGCCGGGAGGGATGAACACTGAAGCTTTCTTT. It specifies CASKPGGMNTEAFF.

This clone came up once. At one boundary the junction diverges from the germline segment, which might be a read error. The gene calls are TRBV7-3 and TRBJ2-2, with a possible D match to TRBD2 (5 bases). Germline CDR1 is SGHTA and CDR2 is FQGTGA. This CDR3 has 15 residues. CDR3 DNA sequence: TGTGCCAGCAGCAACCGGGCCGGGAACTCCGGGGAGCTGTTTTTT. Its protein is CASSNRAGNSGELFF.

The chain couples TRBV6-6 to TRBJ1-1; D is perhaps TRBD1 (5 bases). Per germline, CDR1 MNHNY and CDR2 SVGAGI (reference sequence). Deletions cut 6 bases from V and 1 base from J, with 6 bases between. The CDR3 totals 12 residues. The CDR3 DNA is TGTGCCAGCAGGGGGCCGAACACTGAAGCTTTCTTT. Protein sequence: CASRGPNTEAFF.

The CDR3 protein is CASSSQGAGETQYF. CDR3 nucleotide sequence: TGTGCCAGCAGCTCACAGGGGGCGGGTGAGACCCAGTACTTC. The V and J genes are TRBV7-3 and TRBJ2-5; 9 bases line up with TRBD1. The CDR3 covers 14 residues. Losses at the gene ends were 4 bases for V and 5 bases for J; bases not matched to a gene: 5. Germline CDR1 and CDR2: SGHTA and FQGTGA.

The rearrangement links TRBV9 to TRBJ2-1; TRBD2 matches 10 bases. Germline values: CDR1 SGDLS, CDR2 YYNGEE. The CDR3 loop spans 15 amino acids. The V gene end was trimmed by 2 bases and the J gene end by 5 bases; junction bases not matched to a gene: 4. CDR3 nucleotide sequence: TGTGCCAGCAGCGTTTTAGCGGGGGGCCACAATGAGCAGTTCTTC. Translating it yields CASSVLAGGHNEQFF.

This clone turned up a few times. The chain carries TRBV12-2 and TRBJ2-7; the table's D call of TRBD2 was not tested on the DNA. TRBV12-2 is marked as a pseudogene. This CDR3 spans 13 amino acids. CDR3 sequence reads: CASRLRPSREQYF. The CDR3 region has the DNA TGTGCAAGTCGCCTACGACCGTCGAGGGAGCAGTACTTC.

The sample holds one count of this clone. CDR3 in DNA: TGTGCCAGCAGGGGACAGGCCACTAACTATGGCTACACCTTC. This codes for CASRGQATNYGYTF. The rearrangement joins TRBV2 to TRBJ1-2; 8 bases line up with TRBD1. CDR1 and CDR2 from the germline V gene are SNHLY and FYNNEI. The CDR3 is 14 residues long. J lost 0 bases, V lost 6 bases, and 3 bases had no gene match.

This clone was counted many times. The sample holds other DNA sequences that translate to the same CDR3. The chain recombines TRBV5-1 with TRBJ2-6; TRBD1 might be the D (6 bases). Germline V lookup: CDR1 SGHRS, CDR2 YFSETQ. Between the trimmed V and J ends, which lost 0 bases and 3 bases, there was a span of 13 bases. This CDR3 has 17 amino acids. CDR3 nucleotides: TGCGCCAGCAGCTTGGGTGCCAGGGGTGGTGGGGCCAACGTCCTGACTTTC. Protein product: CASSLGARGGGANVLTF.

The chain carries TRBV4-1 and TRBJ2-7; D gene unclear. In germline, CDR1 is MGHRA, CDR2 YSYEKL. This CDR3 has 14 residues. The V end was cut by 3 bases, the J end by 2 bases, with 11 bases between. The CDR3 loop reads CASSQTDTAYEQYF. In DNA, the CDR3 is TGCGCCAGCAGCCAGACCGACACCGCCTACGAGCAGTACTTC.

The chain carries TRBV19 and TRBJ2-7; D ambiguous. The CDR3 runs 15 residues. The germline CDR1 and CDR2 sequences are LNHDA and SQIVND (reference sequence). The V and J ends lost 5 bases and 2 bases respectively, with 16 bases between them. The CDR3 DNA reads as TGTGCCAGTAGTCCTTTAAGTAGTCCCACCTACGAGCAGTACTTC. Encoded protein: CASSPLSSPTYEQYF.